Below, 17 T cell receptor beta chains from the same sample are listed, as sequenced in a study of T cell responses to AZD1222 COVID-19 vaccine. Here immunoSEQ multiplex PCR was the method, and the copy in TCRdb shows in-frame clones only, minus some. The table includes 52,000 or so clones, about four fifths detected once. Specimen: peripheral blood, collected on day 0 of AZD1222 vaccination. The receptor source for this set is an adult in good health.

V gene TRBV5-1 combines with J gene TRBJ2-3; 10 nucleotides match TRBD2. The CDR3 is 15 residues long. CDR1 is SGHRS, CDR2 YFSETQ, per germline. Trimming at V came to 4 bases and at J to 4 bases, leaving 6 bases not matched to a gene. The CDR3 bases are TGCGCCAGCAGCCCTAGCGGGGGTAGCGCAGATACGCAGTATTTT. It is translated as CASSPSGGSADTQYF.

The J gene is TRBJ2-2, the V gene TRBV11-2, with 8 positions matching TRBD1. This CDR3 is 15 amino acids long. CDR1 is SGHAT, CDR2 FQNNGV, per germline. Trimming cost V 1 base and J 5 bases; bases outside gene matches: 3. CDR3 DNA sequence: TGTGCCAGCAGCTTAGCGGGACAGGTTACCGGGGAGCTGTTTTTT. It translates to CASSLAGQVTGELFF.

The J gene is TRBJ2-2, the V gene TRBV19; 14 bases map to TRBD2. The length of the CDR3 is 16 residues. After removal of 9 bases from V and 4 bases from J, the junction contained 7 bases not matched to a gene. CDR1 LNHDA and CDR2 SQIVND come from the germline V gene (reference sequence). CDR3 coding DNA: TGTGCCAGCCTGACTAGCGGGAGGGCGGGCACCGGGGAGCTGTTTTTT. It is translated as CASLTSGRAGTGELFF.

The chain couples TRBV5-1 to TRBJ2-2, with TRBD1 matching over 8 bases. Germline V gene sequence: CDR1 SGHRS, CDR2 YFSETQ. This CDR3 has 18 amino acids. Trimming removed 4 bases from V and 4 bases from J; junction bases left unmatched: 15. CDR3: CASSPRAGGDFGTGELFF. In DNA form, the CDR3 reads TGCGCCAGCAGCCCCAGGGCAGGGGGCGATTTTGGCACCGGGGAGCTGTTTTTT.

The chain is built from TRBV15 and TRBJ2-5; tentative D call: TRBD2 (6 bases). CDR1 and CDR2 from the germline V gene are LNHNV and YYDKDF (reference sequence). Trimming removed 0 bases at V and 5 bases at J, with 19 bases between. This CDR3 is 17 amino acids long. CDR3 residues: CATSRDGSRGGRETQYF. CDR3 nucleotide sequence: TGTGCCACCAGCAGAGATGGCTCAAGGGGAGGACGGGAGACCCAGTACTTC.

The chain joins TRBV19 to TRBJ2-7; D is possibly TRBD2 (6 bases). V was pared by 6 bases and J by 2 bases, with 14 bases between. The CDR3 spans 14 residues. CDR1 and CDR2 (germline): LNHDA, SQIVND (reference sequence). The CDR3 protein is CASSQRGSPYEQYF. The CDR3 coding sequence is TGTGCCAGTAGCCAACGGGGGTCCCCCTACGAGCAGTACTTC.

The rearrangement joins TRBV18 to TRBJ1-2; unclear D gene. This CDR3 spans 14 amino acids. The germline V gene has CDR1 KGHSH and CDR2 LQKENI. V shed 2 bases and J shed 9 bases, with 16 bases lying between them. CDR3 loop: CASSPGVSGISYTF. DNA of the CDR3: TGTGCCAGCTCACCAGGGGTTAGTGGTATAAGCTACACCTTC.

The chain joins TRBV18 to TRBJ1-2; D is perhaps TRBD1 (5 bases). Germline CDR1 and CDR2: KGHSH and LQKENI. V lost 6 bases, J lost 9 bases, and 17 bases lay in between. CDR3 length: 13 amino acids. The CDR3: CASSPGTTTSYTF. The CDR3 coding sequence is TGTGCCAGCTCGCCCGGGACTACAACGAGCTACACCTTC.

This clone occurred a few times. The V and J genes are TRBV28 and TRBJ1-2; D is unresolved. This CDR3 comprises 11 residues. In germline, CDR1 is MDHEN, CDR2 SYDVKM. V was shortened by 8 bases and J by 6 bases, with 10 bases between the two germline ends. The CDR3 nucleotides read TGTGCCAGCCTTTATACGGATGGCTACACCTTC. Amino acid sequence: CASLYTDGYTF.

This CDR3 reads CASSRTPAGQGGYNEQFF. The CDR3 DNA sequence: TGCGCCAGCAGCCGGACACCCGCCGGACAGGGGGGCTACAATGAGCAGTTCTTC. J is TRBJ2-1 and V is TRBV5-1; 10 bases agree with TRBD1. The V and J ends lost 4 bases and 3 bases, in that order; junction bases with no gene match: 13. The CDR3 sequence is 18 residues long. Germline V gene lookup returns CDR1 SGHRS and CDR2 YFSETQ.

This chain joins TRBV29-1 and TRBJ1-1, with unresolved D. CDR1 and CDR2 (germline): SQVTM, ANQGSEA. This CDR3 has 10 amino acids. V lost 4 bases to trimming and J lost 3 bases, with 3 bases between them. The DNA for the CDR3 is TGCAGCGTTGGTCACACTGAAGCTTTCTTT. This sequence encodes CSVGHTEAFF.

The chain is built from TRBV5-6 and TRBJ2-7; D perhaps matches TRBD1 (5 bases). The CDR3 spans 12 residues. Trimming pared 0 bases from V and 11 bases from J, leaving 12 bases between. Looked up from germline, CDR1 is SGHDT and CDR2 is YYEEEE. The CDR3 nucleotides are TGTGCCAGCAGCTTGGGTTTGGCAGGGAAGTACTTC. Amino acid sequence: CASSLGLAGKYF.

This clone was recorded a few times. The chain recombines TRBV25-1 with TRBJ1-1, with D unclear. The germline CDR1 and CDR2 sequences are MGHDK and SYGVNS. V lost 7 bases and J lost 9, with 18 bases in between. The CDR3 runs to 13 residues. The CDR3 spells CASNGFGRFKAFF. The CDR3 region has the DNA TGTGCCAGCAACGGGTTTGGAAGATTCAAAGCTTTCTTT.

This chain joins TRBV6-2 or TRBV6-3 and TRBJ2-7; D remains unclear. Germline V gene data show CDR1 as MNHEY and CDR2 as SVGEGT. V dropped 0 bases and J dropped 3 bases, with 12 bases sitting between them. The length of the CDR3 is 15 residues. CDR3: CASSYSPSEFYEQYF. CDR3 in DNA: TGTGCCAGCAGTTACTCTCCTAGTGAGTTCTACGAGCAGTACTTC.

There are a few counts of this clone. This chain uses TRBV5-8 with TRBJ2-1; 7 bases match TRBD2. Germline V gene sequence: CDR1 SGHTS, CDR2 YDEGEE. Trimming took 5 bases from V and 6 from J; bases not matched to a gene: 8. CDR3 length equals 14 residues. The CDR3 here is CASSLSGAANEQFF. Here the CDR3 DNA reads TGTGCCAGCAGTCTCAGCGGGGCGGCCAATGAGCAGTTCTTC.

The CDR3 loop is CASCKGATNEKLFF. The CDR3 nucleotides are TGTGCCAGCTGTAAGGGTGCAACTAATGAAAAACTGTTTTTT. This chain uses TRBV6-6 with TRBJ1-4; D call uncertain. Trimming shortened V by 8 bases and J by 0 bases, and 10 bases separated the two germline ends. This CDR3 is 14 amino acids long. The germline gives CDR1 MNHNY, CDR2 SVGAGI (reference sequence).

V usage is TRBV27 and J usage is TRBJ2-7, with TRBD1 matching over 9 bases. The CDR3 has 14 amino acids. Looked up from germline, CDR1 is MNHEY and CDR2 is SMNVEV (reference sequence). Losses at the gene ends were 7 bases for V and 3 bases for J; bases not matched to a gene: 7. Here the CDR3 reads CASNSGQGLYEQYF. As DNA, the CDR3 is TGTGCCAGCAATTCGGGACAGGGCCTCTACGAGCAGTACTTC.